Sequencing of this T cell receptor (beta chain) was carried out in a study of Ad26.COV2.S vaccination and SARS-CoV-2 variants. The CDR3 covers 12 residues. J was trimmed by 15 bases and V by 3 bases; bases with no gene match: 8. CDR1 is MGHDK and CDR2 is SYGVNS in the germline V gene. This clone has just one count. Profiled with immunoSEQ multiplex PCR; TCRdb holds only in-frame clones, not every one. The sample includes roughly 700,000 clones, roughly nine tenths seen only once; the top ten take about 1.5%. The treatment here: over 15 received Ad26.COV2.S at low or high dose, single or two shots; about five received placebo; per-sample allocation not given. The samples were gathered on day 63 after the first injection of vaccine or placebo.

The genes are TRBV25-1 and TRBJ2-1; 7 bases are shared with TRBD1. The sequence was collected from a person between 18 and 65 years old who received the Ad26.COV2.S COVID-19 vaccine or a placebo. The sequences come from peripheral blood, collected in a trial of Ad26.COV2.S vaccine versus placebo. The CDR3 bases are TGTGCCAGCAGTGACCCGACAGGGCGTCTGTTCTTC. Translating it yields CASSDPTGRLFF.